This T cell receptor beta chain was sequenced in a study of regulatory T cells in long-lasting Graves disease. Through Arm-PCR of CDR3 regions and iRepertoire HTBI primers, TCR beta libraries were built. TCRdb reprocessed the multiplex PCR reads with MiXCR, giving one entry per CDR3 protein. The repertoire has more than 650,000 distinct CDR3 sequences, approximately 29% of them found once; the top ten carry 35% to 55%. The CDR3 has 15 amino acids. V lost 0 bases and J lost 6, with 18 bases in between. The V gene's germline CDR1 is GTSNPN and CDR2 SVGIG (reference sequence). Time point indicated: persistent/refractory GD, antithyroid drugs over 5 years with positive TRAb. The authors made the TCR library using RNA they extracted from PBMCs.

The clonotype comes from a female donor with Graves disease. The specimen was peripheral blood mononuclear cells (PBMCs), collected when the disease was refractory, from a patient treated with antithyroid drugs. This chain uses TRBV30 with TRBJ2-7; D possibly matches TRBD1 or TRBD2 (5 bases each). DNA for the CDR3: TGTGCCTGGAGTGTAGGGGCCGGCCGCGGGCCCGAGCAGTACTTC. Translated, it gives CAWSVGAGRGPEQYF.